One and the same sample provided the 30 T cell receptor beta chains below, sequenced in a study of Ad26.COV2.S vaccination and SARS-CoV-2 variants. The treatment here: 19 received Ad26.COV2.S at low or high dose, single or two shots; about 5 received placebo; per-sample allocation not given. The study sampled participants on day 63 after the first vaccine or placebo injection. Data came from immunoSEQ multiplex PCR; TCRdb stores just in-frame clones and leaves some out. Of roughly 300,000 clones in the sample, around 90% are singletons; the top ten hold 6.4%. Sequencing was performed on peripheral blood, taken in a trial of Ad26.COV2.S vaccine versus placebo. These receptors originate from a person between 18 and 65 years old who received the Ad26.COV2.S COVID-19 vaccine or a placebo.

The CDR3 sequence is CASSLTLGTTRDGKLFF. CDR3 sequence (DNA): TGTGCCAGCAGCTTAACGCTGGGGACGACCCGCGATGGAAAACTGTTTTTT. The chain carries TRBV7-9 and TRBJ1-4, with D tentatively TRBD1 (5 bases). This CDR3 region has 17 residues. Germline values: CDR1 SEHNR, CDR2 FQNEAQ (reference sequence). Trimming removed 2 bases at V and 10 bases at J, with 23 bases between.

For this clone: A much larger clone lies a single base off, so this may be a read error. The chain couples TRBV12-3 or TRBV12-4 to TRBJ1-1; D not certain. With 7 bases removed from V and 4 bases from J, the gap between germline ends came to 7 bases. The CDR3 runs 11 residues. This CDR3 reads CASTWGTEAFF. The DNA for the CDR3 is TGTGCCAGCACCTGGGGCACTGAAGCTTTCTTT.

This clone was recorded at least ten times. This chain links TRBV6-4 with TRBJ2-1; 9 positions match TRBD2. After removal of 6 bases from V and 10 bases from J, the junction contained 7 bases not matched to a gene. The CDR3 runs 13 residues. The germline gives CDR1 MRHNA, CDR2 SNTAGT. CDR3 amino acids: CASSKTTSGEQFF. CDR3 sequence (DNA): TGTGCCAGCAGCAAGACCACTAGCGGGGAGCAGTTCTTC.

A note on this clone: Other nucleotide sequences from this sample produce the same CDR3. The chain joins TRBV30 to TRBJ2-7, with a tentative D call TRBD1 (5 bases). V shed 0 bases and J shed 6 bases, with 12 bases lying between them. Germline V gene data show CDR1 as GTSNPN and CDR2 as SVGIG (reference sequence). The CDR3 sequence is 13 residues long. This CDR3 is CAWSVQEGVEQYF. CDR3 coding DNA: TGTGCCTGGAGTGTTCAGGAAGGGGTCGAGCAGTACTTC.

V is TRBV6-5 and J is TRBJ1-2; 8 bases match TRBD1. Germline V CDR1 and CDR2: MNHEY, SVGAGI. Unmatched junction bases numbered 6, after V lost 7 bases and J lost 5 bases. The CDR3 contains 13 residues. CDR3 loop: CASNAGGPYGYTF. In nucleotides, the CDR3 is TGTGCCAGCAACGCAGGGGGCCCGTATGGCTACACCTTC.

V and J are TRBV18 and TRBJ1-1; a possible D gene is TRBD1 (6 bases). This CDR3 spans 16 amino acids. Germline CDR1 and CDR2: KGHSH and LQKENI. The ends were cut back, 5 bases at V and 5 bases at J, with 21 bases in the middle. The CDR3 loop reads CASSSRGMTGWTEAFF. The CDR3 coding sequence is TGTGCCAGCTCATCGCGCGGGATGACAGGTTGGACTGAAGCTTTCTTT.

The chain is built from TRBV9 and TRBJ2-7; D ambiguous. V was clipped by 0 bases and J by 6 bases, with 13 bases between them. Per germline, CDR1 SGDLS and CDR2 YYNGEE. CDR3 length: 14 amino acids. The CDR3 sequence: CASSVGRPTGEQYF. CDR3 sequence (DNA): TGTGCCAGCAGCGTAGGGAGACCCACTGGCGAGCAGTACTTC.

The V gene is TRBV29-1, the J gene TRBJ1-4; the D gene is possibly TRBD1 (6 bases). Germline-derived CDR1 and CDR2 are SQVTM and ANQGSEA. With 3 bases removed from V and 12 bases from J, the gap between germline ends came to 14 bases. This CDR3 is built from 12 residues. The CDR3 protein is CSVEGGPGELFF. The CDR3 coding sequence is TGCAGCGTTGAGGGGGGGCCGGGGGAACTGTTTTTT. Together with reference TRBV29-1 and TRBJ1-4, the CDR3 gives the full variable domain: SAVISQKPSRDICQRGTSLTIQCQVDSQVTMMFWYRQQPGQSLTLIATANQGSEATYESGFVIDKFPISRPNLTFSTLTVSNMSPEDSSIYLCSVEGGPGELFFGSGTQLSVL.

This chain links TRBV12-5 with TRBJ2-2, with D maybe TRBD1 (6 bases). The CDR3 is made up of 15 amino acids. Germline V gene lookup returns CDR1 LGHNT and CDR2 FRNRAP. V was cut by 5 bases and J by 6 bases, with 16 bases left in between. CDR3 sequence reads: CASGQGQVSPGELFF. The CDR3 coding sequence is TGTGCTAGTGGTCAGGGACAAGTATCACCCGGGGAGCTGTTTTTT. Looking up the rest from reference TRBV12-5 and TRBJ2-2 gives the full variable domain: DARVTQTPRHKVTEMGQEVTMRCQPILGHNTVFWYRQTMMQGLELLAYFRNRAPLDDSGMPKDRFSAEMPDATLATLKIQPSEPRDSAVYFCASGQGQVSPGELFFGEGSRLTVL.

The chain employs TRBV7-9 and TRBJ2-7, with a tentative D call TRBD2 (6 bases). The V end lost 4 bases, the J end lost 0 bases, and 13 bases lay between the germline ends. This CDR3 comprises 15 residues. The germline V gene encodes CDR1 SEHNR and CDR2 FQNEAQ (reference sequence). Here the CDR3 reads CASSSWAGSSYEQYF. CDR3 coding DNA: TGTGCCAGCAGCTCGTGGGCGGGGAGCTCCTACGAGCAGTACTTC.

This chain uses TRBV7-3 with TRBJ2-1; maybe TRBD2 (5 bases). Trimming removed 5 bases from V and 10 bases from J, with 12 bases in between. There are 12 residues in the CDR3. The germline V gene encodes CDR1 SGHTA and CDR2 FQGTGA. The CDR3 bases are TGTGCCAGCAGCCCGGACTCGTCAGAGCAGTTCTTC. Translated: CASSPDSSEQFF.

The chain uses TRBV4-3 and TRBJ2-7; D is ambiguous. Germline V gives CDR1 LGHNA, CDR2 YSLEER. This CDR3 is 15 amino acids long. The V gene lost 0 bases and the J gene lost 0 bases, with 9 bases spanning the gap. The CDR3 reads CASSQEGRGSYEQYF. CDR3 bases: TGCGCCAGCAGCCAAGAGGGCAGAGGCTCCTACGAGCAGTACTTC.

The chain carries TRBV30 and TRBJ1-2, with D unresolved. Germline CDR1 is GTSNPN and CDR2 is SVGIG (reference sequence). Trimming left V 0 bases short and J 5 bases short, with 4 bases between. The CDR3 is 11 amino acids. CDR3: CAWSVLYGYTF. The CDR3 DNA reads TGTGCCTGGAGTGTTCTATATGGCTACACCTTC. The whole variable domain, filled in from reference TRBV30 and TRBJ1-2, reads SQTIHQWPATLVQPVGSPLSLECTVEGTSNPNLYWYRQAAGRGLQLLFYSVGIGQISSEVPQNLSASRPQDRQFILSSKKLLLSDSGFYLCAWSVLYGYTFGSGTRLTVV.

The chain uses TRBV19 and TRBJ1-4; TRBD1 might be the D (5 bases). The CDR3 length is 15 residues. With 6 bases removed from V and 4 bases from J, the gap between germline ends came to 15 bases. Looked up from germline, CDR1 is LNHDA and CDR2 is SQIVND (reference sequence). CDR3 residues: CASSHTDSHNEKLFF. CDR3 bases: TGTGCCAGTAGCCATACCGACAGCCATAATGAAAAACTGTTTTTT.

This clone was seen only once. This sequence joins TRBV6-5 and TRBJ2-7, with D perhaps being TRBD1 or TRBD2 (5 bases each). The CDR3 runs to 14 residues. CDR1 and CDR2 (germline): MNHEY, SVGAGI. V was shortened by 4 bases and J by 0 bases, with 10 bases between the two germline ends. The CDR3: CASSWGTLSYEQYF. In DNA form, the CDR3 reads TGTGCCAGCAGTTGGGGGACCCTCTCCTACGAGCAGTACTTC.

The J gene is TRBJ2-4, the V gene TRBV6-1; no definite D call. This CDR3 spans 16 amino acids. Germline CDR1 and CDR2: MNHNS and SASEGT. Trimming took 2 bases from V and 0 from J, leaving 11 bases between them. The CDR3 is CASSESQLLAKNIQYF. The CDR3 region has the DNA TGTGCCAGCAGTGAATCACAGCTATTAGCCAAAAACATTCAGTACTTC.

The chain combines TRBV19 with TRBJ2-1; D might be TRBD1 (6 bases). This CDR3 has 15 residues. Trimming pared 0 bases from V and 3 bases from J, leaving 9 bases between. Per germline, CDR1 LNHDA and CDR2 SQIVND (reference sequence). CDR3 sequence (DNA): TGTGCCAGTAGTATAGATTTGGACAGCTACAATGAGCAGTTCTTC. Its translation is CASSIDLDSYNEQFF.

CDR3 sequence: CASSETGFGNTIYF. The CDR3 nucleotides are TGTGCCAGCAGTGAAACAGGGTTTGGAAACACCATATATTTT. This chain joins TRBV6-1 and TRBJ1-3; TRBD1 might be the D (6 bases). V lost 2 bases, J lost 3 bases, and 8 bases lay in between. Germline assignment: CDR1 MNHNS and CDR2 SASEGT. CDR3 length: 14 amino acids.

Only a few counts were recorded for this clone. This rearrangement joins TRBV7-2 to TRBJ2-7; unclear D gene. CDR1 and CDR2 (germline): SGHTA, FQGNSA. This CDR3 is 13 amino acids long. The V end was cut by 4 bases, the J end by 6 bases, with 13 bases between. The CDR3 region is CASSSGEVGEQYF. The CDR3, as DNA: TGTGCCAGCAGCTCAGGAGAAGTCGGCGAGCAGTACTTC.

The genes are TRBV6-5 and TRBJ1-5; 7 nucleotides line up with TRBD1. CDR3 size: 15 residues. Germline CDR1 and CDR2: MNHEY and SVGAGI. V lost 8 bases to trimming and J lost 3 bases; unmatched junction nucleotides: 10. The CDR3 reads CASRVMGQNNQPQHF. Written as DNA, the CDR3 is TGTGCCAGCCGAGTGATGGGACAGAACAATCAGCCCCAGCATTTT.

The rearrangement uses TRBV5-4 and TRBJ1-2; D gene ambiguous. The CDR3 spans 13 residues. V was trimmed by 2 bases and J by 6 bases, leaving 11 bases between them. The V gene's germline CDR1 is SGHNT and CDR2 YYREEE (reference sequence). CDR3 coding DNA: TGTGCCAGCAGCTTCTCATCCGGCGATGGCTACACCTTC. Residues: CASSFSSGDGYTF.

The chain links TRBV2 to TRBJ1-1, with 7 bases identical to TRBD1. Germline V gene sequence: CDR1 SNHLY, CDR2 FYNNEI. V lost 7 bases and J lost 0; bases outside the gene matches: 2. The CDR3 length is 13 residues. This CDR3 is CASKTGLNTEAFF. The CDR3, as DNA: TGTGCCAGCAAGACAGGGTTGAACACTGAAGCTTTCTTT.

The chain employs TRBV5-1 and TRBJ1-2; 10 bases align to TRBD1. CDR1 and CDR2 from the germline V gene are SGHRS and YFSETQ. Trimming took 4 bases from V and 6 from J; bases not matched to a gene: 12. CDR3 length: 16 residues. DNA for the CDR3: TGCGCCAGCAGCGCCGCCGGGACAGGGGAATCGGATGGCTACACCTTC. It yields the protein CASSAAGTGESDGYTF. Filled out from reference TRBV5-1 and TRBJ1-2, the complete variable domain reads KAGVTQTPRYLIKTRGQQVTLSCSPISGHRSVSWYQQTPGQGLQFLFEYFSETQRNKGNFPGRFSGRQFSNSRSEMNVSTLELGDSALYLCASSAAGTGESDGYTFGSGTRLTVV.

A few counts support this clone. The chain employs TRBV28 and TRBJ2-5; D may be TRBD1 (5 bases). This CDR3 spans 16 amino acids. The germline gives CDR1 MDHEN, CDR2 SYDVKM. Trimming pared 6 bases from V and 4 bases from J, leaving 21 bases between. The CDR3 DNA reads as TGTGCCAGCAGGTCTCTAGGGGTGGTACAAAGAGAGACCCAGTACTTC. Amino acids: CASRSLGVVQRETQYF.

This chain connects TRBV6-1 to TRBJ2-1; D is perhaps TRBD1 (6 bases). Germline values: CDR1 MNHNS, CDR2 SASEGT. The CDR3 has 14 residues. V gave up 7 bases and J gave up 3 bases, with 13 bases separating them. CDR3 in DNA: TGTGCCAGCACAGGGGTAGCAGACTACAATGAGCAGTTCTTC. This encodes CASTGVADYNEQFF.

The rearrangement joins TRBV6-5 to TRBJ2-3, with 7 bases matching TRBD1. The V gene's germline CDR1 is MNHEY and CDR2 SVGAGI. After removal of 4 bases from V and 2 bases from J, the junction contained 6 bases not matched to a gene. This CDR3 has 15 amino acids. CDR3 sequence: CASSSGQENTDTQYF. The DNA of the CDR3 is TGTGCCAGCAGTTCCGGACAGGAGAACACAGATACGCAGTATTTT.

CDR3 sequence (DNA): TGTGCCAGCAGAATACAGGGGTTGCACACTGAAGCTTTCTTT. As protein: CASRIQGLHTEAFF. V gene TRBV28 combines with J gene TRBJ1-1; 7 bases align to TRBD1. Germline lookup yields CDR1 MDHEN and CDR2 SYDVKM. J lost 3 bases, V lost 6 bases, and 7 bases had no gene match. The CDR3 runs 14 residues.

The J gene is TRBJ2-3, the V gene TRBV29-1; TRBD2 matches at 9 bases. The CDR3 totals 14 residues. V shed 5 bases and J 4 bases; nucleotides not matched to a gene: 7. Germline V lookup: CDR1 SQVTM, CDR2 ANQGSEA. The CDR3 coding sequence is TGCAGCGTTTGCCCGACTAGCGGCTCAGATACGCAGTATTTT. Translation gives CSVCPTSGSDTQYF.

In its sample, this clone was seen once. The chain uses TRBV7-2 and TRBJ2-5; 7 bases line up with TRBD1. The germline CDR1 and CDR2 sequences are SGHTA and FQGNSA. The CDR3 is 17 residues long. V lost 1 base, J lost 4 bases, and 12 bases stayed unmatched. CDR3 sequence: CASSLDTRQGKRETQYF. The CDR3 nucleotides read TGTGCCAGCAGCTTAGATACAAGACAGGGAAAGAGAGAGACCCAGTACTTC.

The V and J genes are TRBV5-1 and TRBJ2-3; either TRBD1 or TRBD2 may fit D (5 bases each). With 4 bases removed from V and 2 bases from J, the gap between germline ends came to 11 bases. Germline V lookup: CDR1 SGHRS, CDR2 YFSETQ. CDR3 length: 14 amino acids. DNA of the CDR3: TGCGCCAGCAGCCGGGACGGGAACACAGATACGCAGTATTTT. Protein sequence: CASSRDGNTDTQYF.